The T cell receptor (beta chain) under discussion was sequenced for a study of beta chain features in type 1 diabetes. About the study: Sorted cell examination encompassed 85 million to 140 million cells across all samples. Overall study findings and caveats: Patients with Type 1 diabetes showed moderately but significantly shorter TCRB CDR3s in all four CD4+ subsets.

On this clone: The antigen remains undetermined.

The authors reverse transcribed all of the isolated RNA, so sequencing captured expressed TCRB transcripts. There were several million reads on average in the naive, central memory and regulatory T cell samples. The repertoire was sequenced with immunoSEQ multiplex PCR; TCRdb's copy has only in-frame clones and lacks some. There are roughly 150,000 clones in the sample; over 8.5% occur only once, and roughly 2% lies in the top ten. The authors sorted CD4+ naive, central memory, regulatory and stem cell-like memory cells via CD45RO/CCR7/CD25/CD127/CD95/CD27. The germline gives CDR1 SGHAT, CDR2 FQDESV (reference sequence). The CDR3 runs to 14 residues. The V end lost 4 bases, the J end lost 4 bases, and 13 bases lay between the germline ends.

The V call is TRBV11-1, the J call TRBJ1-2; no reliable D call. What was sequenced was central memory CD4+ T cells from blood. The TCR comes from a man in his late teens or twenties in good health. CDR3 residues: CASSSPAGTYGYTF. The CDR3 nucleotides read TGTGCCAGCAGCTCACCGGCCGGCACCTATGGCTACACCTTC.